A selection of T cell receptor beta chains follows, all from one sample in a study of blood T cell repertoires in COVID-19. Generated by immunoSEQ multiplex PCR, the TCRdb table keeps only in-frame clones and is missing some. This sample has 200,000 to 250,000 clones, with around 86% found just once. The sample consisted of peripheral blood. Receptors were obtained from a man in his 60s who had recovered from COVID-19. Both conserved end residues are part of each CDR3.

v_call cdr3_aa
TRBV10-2 CASSGTGGSKYF
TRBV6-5 CASDRDRLSYEQYF
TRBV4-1 CASSQDSGEANPYNEQFF
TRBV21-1 CASSLKGCNRDRGRMVYGYTF
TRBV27 CASSLRSGATGELFF
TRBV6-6 CASSPGTGGSFSYEQYF
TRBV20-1 CSPGSSGYRDF
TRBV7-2 CASSLGGGAYEQYF
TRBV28 CASRRMLLTGELFF
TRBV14 CASSLVDPSGGLEETQYF
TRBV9 CASSVEPGTTEAFF
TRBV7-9 CASRHSGAGEQFF
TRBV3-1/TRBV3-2 CASSQGGAGQPQHF
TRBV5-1 CASSLGDRDDNEQFF
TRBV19 CASSILSSNQPQHF
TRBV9 CASSVARGETQYF
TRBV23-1 CASSQNSGTGLNTEAFF
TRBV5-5 CASETGPGQPQHF
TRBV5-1 CASSTRDRSNSPLHF
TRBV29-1 CSVERSSYNEQFF
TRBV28 CASSSLITGAFF
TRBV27 CASSPLIPKPGSFSYEQYF
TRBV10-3 CAIGDNRGSPYEQYF
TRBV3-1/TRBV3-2 CASRQGAMYEQYF
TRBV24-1 CATSDMTGFEAFF
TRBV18 CASSPSENSPLHF